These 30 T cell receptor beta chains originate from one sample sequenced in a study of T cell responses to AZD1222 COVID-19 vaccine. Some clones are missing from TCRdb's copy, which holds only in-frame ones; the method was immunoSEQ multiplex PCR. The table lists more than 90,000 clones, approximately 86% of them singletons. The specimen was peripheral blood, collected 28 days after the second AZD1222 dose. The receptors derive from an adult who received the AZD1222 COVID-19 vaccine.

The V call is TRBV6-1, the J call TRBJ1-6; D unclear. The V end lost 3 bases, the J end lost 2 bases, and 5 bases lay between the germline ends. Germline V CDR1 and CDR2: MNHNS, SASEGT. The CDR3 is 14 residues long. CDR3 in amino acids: CASSDRPYNSPLHF. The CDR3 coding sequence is TGTGCCAGCAGTGATCGCCCCTATAATTCACCCCTCCACTTT.

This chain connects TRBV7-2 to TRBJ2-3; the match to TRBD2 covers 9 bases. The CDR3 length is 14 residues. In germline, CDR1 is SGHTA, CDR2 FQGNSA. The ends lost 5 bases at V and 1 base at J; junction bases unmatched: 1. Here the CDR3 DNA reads TGTGCCAGCAGCCAGCGGGGGGGCACAGATACGCAGTATTTT. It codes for CASSQRGGTDTQYF.

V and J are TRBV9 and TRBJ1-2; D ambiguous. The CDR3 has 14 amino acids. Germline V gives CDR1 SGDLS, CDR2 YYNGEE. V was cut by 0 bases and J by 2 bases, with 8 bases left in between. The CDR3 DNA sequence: TGTGCCAGCAGCGTAGCGGGTCCCAACTATGGCTACACCTTC. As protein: CASSVAGPNYGYTF.

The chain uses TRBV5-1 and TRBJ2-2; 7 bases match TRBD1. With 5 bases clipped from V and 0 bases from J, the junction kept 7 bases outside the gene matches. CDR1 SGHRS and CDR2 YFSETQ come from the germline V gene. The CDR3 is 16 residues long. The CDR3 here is CASRFSGTANTGELFF. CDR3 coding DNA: TGCGCCAGCAGATTTTCCGGGACAGCGAACACCGGGGAGCTGTTTTTT.

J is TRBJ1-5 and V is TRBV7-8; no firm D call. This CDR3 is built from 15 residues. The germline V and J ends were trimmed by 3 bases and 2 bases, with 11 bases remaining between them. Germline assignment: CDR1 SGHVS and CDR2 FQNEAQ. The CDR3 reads CASSFAENRNQPQHF. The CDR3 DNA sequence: TGTGCCAGCAGCTTTGCGGAGAATCGCAATCAGCCCCAGCATTTT.

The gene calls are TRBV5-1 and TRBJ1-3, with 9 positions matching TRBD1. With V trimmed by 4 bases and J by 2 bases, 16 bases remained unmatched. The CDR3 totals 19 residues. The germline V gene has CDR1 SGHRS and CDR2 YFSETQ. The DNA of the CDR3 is TGCGCCAGCAGCCGTTCCGGGACAGGGCCTCAAGTGGCTGGAAACACCATATATTTT. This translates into CASSRSGTGPQVAGNTIYF. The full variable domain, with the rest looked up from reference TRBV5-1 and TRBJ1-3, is KAGVTQTPRYLIKTRGQQVTLSCSPISGHRSVSWYQQTPGQGLQFLFEYFSETQRNKGNFPGRFSGRQFSNSRSEMNVSTLELGDSALYLCASSRSGTGPQVAGNTIYFGEGSWLTVV.

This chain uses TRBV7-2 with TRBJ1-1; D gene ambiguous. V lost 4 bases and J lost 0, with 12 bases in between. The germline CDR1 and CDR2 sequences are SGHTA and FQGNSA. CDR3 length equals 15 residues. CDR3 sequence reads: CASSSQSIMNTEAFF. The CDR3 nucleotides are TGTGCCAGCAGCTCACAAAGCATCATGAACACTGAAGCTTTCTTT.

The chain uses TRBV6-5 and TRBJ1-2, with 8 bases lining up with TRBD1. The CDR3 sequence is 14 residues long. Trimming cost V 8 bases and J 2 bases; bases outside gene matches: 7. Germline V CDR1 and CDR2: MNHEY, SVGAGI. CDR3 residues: CASRRDRWNYGYTF. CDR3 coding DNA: TGTGCCAGCCGAAGGGACAGGTGGAACTATGGCTACACCTTC.

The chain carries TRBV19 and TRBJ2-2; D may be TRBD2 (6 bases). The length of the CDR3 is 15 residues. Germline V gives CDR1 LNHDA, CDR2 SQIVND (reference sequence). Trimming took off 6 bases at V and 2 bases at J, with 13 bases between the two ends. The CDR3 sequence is CASSRGWVNTGELFF. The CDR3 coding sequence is TGTGCCAGTAGCCGGGGGTGGGTAAACACCGGGGAGCTGTTTTTT.

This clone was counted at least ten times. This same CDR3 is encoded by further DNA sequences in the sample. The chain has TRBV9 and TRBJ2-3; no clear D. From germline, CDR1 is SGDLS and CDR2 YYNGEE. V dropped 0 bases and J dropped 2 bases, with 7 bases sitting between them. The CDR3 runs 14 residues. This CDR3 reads CASSVEADTDTQYF. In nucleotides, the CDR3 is TGTGCCAGCAGCGTAGAGGCGGACACAGATACGCAGTATTTT.

Written as DNA, the CDR3 is TGTGCCAGCAGCTTAGCGACCGGGAACACCGGGGAGCTGTTTTTT. It translates to CASSLATGNTGELFF. The chain recombines TRBV7-9 with TRBJ2-2, with D uncertain. The CDR3 loop spans 15 amino acids. Germline V lookup: CDR1 SEHNR, CDR2 FQNEAQ (reference sequence). Deletions cut 0 bases from V and 1 base from J, with 6 bases between. The full variable domain, its missing parts supplied by reference TRBV7-9 and TRBJ2-2, is DTGVSQNPRHKITKRGQNVTFRCDPISEHNRLYWYRQTLGQGPEFLTYFQNEAQLEKSRLLSDRFSAERPKGSFSTLEIQRTEQGDSAMYLCASSLATGNTGELFFGEGSRLTVL.

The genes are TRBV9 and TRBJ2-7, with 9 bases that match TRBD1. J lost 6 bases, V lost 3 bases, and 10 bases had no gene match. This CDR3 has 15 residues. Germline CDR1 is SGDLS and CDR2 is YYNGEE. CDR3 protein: CASSARTGVSGEQYF. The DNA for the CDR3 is TGTGCCAGCAGCGCCAGGACAGGGGTGTCGGGCGAGCAGTACTTC. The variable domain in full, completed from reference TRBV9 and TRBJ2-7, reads DSGVTQTPKHLITATGQRVTLRCSPRSGDLSVYWYQQSLDQGLQFLIQYYNGEERAKGNILERFSAQQFPDLHSELNLSSLELGDSALYFCASSARTGVSGEQYFGPGTRLTVT.

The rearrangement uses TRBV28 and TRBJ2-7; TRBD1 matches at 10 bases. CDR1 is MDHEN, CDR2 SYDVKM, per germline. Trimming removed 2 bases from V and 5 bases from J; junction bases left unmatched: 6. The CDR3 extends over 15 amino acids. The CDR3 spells CASSLPATGGDEQYF. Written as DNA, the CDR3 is TGTGCCAGCAGTTTACCCGCGACAGGGGGCGACGAGCAGTACTTC.

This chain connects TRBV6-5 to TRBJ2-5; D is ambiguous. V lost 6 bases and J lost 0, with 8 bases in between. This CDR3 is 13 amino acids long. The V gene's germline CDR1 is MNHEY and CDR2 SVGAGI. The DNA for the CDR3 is TGTGCCAGCAGCAACAGACACCAAGAGACCCAGTACTTC. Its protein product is CASSNRHQETQYF.

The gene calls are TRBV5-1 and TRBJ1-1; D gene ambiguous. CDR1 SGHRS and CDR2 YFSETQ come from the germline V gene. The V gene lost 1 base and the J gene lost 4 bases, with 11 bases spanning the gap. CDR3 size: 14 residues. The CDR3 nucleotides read TGCGCCAGCAGCTTGAACTTGTTGGGCACTGAAGCTTTCTTT. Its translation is CASSLNLLGTEAFF.

The CDR3 nucleotides read TGCGCCAGCAGCCTAGAAAGGGAGGGCACTGAAGCTTTCTTT. Encoded protein: CASSLEREGTEAFF. The rearrangement joins TRBV4-1 to TRBJ1-1; D gene ambiguous. Germline-derived CDR1 and CDR2 are MGHRA and YSYEKL. The CDR3 length is 14 residues. Trimming shortened V by 4 bases and J by 4 bases, and 13 bases separated the two germline ends.

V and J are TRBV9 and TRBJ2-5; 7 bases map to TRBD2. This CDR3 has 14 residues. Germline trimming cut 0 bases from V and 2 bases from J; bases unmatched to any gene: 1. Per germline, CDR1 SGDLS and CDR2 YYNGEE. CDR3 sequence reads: CASSVAGRQETQYF. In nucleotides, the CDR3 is TGTGCCAGCAGCGTAGCCGGGAGGCAAGAGACCCAGTACTTC.

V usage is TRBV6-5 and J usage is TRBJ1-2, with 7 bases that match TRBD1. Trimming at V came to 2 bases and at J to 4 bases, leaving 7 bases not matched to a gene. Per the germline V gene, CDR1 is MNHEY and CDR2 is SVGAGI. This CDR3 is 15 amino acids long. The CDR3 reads CASSYLEGAAYGYTF. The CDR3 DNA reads TGTGCCAGCAGTTACCTGGAGGGGGCGGCCTATGGCTACACCTTC.

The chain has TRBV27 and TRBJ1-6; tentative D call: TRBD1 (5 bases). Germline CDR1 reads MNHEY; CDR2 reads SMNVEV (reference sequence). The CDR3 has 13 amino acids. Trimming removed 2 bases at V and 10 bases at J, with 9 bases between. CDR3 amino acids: CASSLTGKSPLHF. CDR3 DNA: TGTGCCAGCAGTTTAACAGGCAAATCACCCCTCCACTTT.

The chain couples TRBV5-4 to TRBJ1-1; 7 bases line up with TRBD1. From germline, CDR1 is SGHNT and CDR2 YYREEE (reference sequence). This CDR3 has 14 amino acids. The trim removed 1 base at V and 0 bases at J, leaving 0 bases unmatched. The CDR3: CASSLQGVNTEAFF. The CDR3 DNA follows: TGTGCCAGCAGCTTGCAGGGGGTGAACACTGAAGCTTTCTTT.

The CDR3 DNA reads TGTGCCATCAGCTTCGGGGAACCAGACACTGAAGCTTTCTTT. Its protein is CAISFGEPDTEAFF. The chain couples TRBV10-3 to TRBJ1-1; no clear D. With 6 bases removed from V and 3 bases from J, the gap between germline ends came to 14 bases. Germline V gene lookup returns CDR1 ENHRY and CDR2 SYGVKD. CDR3 length equals 14 residues.

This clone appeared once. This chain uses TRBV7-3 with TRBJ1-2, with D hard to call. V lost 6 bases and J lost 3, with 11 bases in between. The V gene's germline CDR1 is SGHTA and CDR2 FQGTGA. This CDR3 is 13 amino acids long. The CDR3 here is CASRPRVDYGYTF. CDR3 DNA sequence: TGTGCCAGCAGGCCCCGCGTCGACTATGGCTACACCTTC.

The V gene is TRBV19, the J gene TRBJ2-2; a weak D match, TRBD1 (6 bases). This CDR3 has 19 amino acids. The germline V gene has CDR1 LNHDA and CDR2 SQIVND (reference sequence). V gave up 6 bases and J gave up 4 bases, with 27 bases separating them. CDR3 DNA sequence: TGTGCCAGTAGAGGGTTGGTTGACAGGATACCGTCGAGCACCGGGGAGCTGTTTTTT. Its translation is CASRGLVDRIPSSTGELFF.

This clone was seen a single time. Written as DNA, the CDR3 is TGTGCCACCGATAGCGGGAGGGCCGCCAAAAACATTCAGTACTTC. Protein product: CATDSGRAAKNIQYF. The V and J genes are TRBV21-1 and TRBJ2-4; the table names TRBD2, a call not compared with the DNA. TRBV21-1 is a pseudogene. This CDR3 spans 15 amino acids.

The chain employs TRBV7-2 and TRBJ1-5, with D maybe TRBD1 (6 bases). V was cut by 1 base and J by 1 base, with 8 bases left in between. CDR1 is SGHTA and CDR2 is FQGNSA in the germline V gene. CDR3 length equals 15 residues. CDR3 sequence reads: CASSLVGGSNQPQHF. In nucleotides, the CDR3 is TGTGCCAGCAGCTTAGTAGGGGGGAGCAATCAGCCCCAGCATTTT.

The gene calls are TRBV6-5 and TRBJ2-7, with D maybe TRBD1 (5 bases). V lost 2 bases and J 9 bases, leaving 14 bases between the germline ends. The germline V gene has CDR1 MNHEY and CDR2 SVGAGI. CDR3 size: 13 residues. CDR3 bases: TGTGCCAGCAGTTACGGCGACAGCGCTTGGCAGTACTTC. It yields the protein CASSYGDSAWQYF.

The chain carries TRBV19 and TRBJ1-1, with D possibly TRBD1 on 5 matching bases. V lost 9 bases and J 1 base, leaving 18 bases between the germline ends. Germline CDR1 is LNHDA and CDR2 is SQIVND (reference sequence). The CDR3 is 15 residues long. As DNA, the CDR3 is TGTGCCAGCCGGACTCACGAGCAGGGGAACACTGAAGCTTTCTTT. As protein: CASRTHEQGNTEAFF.

CDR3 nucleotides: TGTGCCAGCAGTGACTCCACTAGCGTCCATGAGCAGTTCTTC. Its translation is CASSDSTSVHEQFF. The V gene is TRBV28, the J gene TRBJ2-1; 7 bases are shared with TRBD2. The germline V gene has CDR1 MDHEN and CDR2 SYDVKM. V was pared by 5 bases and J by 8 bases, with 9 bases of the junction left unmatched. The CDR3 is made up of 14 amino acids.

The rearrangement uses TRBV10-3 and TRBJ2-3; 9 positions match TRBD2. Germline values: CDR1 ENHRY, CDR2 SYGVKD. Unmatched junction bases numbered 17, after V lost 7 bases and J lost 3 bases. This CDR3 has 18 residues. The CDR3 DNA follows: TGTGCCATCAACCGGCGCGCGGGGGGGCCCTTGGCAACAGATACGCAGTATTTT. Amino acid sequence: CAINRRAGGPLATDTQYF.

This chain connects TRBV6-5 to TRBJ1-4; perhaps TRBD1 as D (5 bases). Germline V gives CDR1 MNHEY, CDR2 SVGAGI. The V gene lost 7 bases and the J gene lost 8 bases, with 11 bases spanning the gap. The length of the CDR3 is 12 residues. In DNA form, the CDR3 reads TGTGCCAGCAACAGGATAAGCGAAAAACTGTTTTTT. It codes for CASNRISEKLFF.